A selection of T cell receptor beta chains follows, all from one sample in a study of blood T cell repertoires in COVID-19. The assay was immunoSEQ multiplex PCR, and TCRdb's table has in-frame clones only and misses some. The profile shows tens of thousands of clones, about 85% of them singletons. Material: peripheral blood. The source of these receptors is a man aged 55 to 70 with acute or convalescent COVID-19. The conserved cysteine and the conserved F or W are not part of the CDR3 here.

V: TRBV9; J: TRBJ2-2; CDR3: ASSVRTGVTGELF
V: TRBV6-5; J: TRBJ1-1; CDR3: ASNNRDKNTEAF
V: TRBV5-4; J: TRBJ2-1; CDR3: ASRQLAGEYNEQF
V: TRBV5-4; J: TRBJ1-2; CDR3: ASSPQGHYGYT
V: TRBV7-6; J: TRBJ2-7; CDR3: ASSLKEEQY
V: TRBV19; J: TRBJ1-2; CDR3: ASSIGATAEYGYT
V: TRBV21-1; J: TRBJ1-1; CDR3: ASSIYRQVGAEAF
V: TRBV12-1; J: TRBJ2-5; CDR3: ASSFLESGLRTQETQY
V: TRBV5-4; J: TRBJ2-4; CDR3: ASSSQTGGLRVQY
V: TRBV19; J: TRBJ2-3; CDR3: ASSIDHPGLPGGDTQY
V: TRBV29-1; J: TRBJ2-2; CDR3: SVESGHLSGELF
V: TRBV9; J: TRBJ2-5; CDR3: ASSVSGQREETQY
V: TRBV5-4; J: TRBJ2-3; CDR3: ASSLRESTDTQY
V: TRBV10-3; J: TRBJ2-6; CDR3: AISEPAGANVLT
V: TRBV2; J: TRBJ2-7; CDR3: ASSRGYEQY
V: TRBV9; J: TRBJ2-7; CDR3: ASSVGKGGVYEQY
V: TRBV30; J: TRBJ1-5; CDR3: AWNLGLDQPQH
V: TRBV2; J: TRBJ2-1; CDR3: ALGYNEQF
V: TRBV24-1; J: TRBJ2-1; CDR3: ATSDPGTGEGF
V: TRBV5-1; J: TRBJ1-1; CDR3: ASSLSFGWETEAF
V: TRBV30; J: TRBJ2-1; CDR3: AWSRGGSNEQF
V: TRBV25-1; J: TRBJ2-1; CDR3: ASSEFGGGDEQF
V: TRBV27; J: TRBJ2-3; CDR3: ASSLEWASGGFSTDTQY
V: TRBV6-4; J: TRBJ2-1; CDR3: ASSHGLAYEQF